The 12 T cell receptor beta chains below come from one sample, sequenced in a study of Ad26.COV2.S vaccination and SARS-CoV-2 variants. The method was immunoSEQ multiplex PCR; TCRdb's version includes in-frame clones alone and lacks a portion of them. Here the sample spans a few hundred thousand clones, 85% to 90% being singletons. Treatment in this sample: 19 received Ad26.COV2.S at low or high dose, single or two shots; roughly five received placebo; per-sample allocation not given. All samples were drawn on day 63, counting from the first vaccine or placebo injection. Here the sequenced sample was peripheral blood, taken in a trial of Ad26.COV2.S vaccine versus placebo. The receptor set was obtained from a person between 18 and 60 years old who received the Ad26.COV2.S COVID-19 vaccine or a placebo.

J is TRBJ2-3 and V is TRBV6-5; perhaps TRBD1 as D (5 bases). This CDR3 spans 15 amino acids. Germline values: CDR1 MNHEY, CDR2 SVGAGI. Deletions cut 6 bases from V and 4 bases from J, with 17 bases between. The CDR3 DNA sequence: TGTGCCAGCAGGCCGCAGGGTTTAGGGGCAGATACGCAGTATTTT. Its protein product is CASRPQGLGADTQYF.

The CDR3 DNA reads TGTGCCAGCTCACCTGAAAGGGGGCGCGTCGGGGAGCTGTTTTTT. This sequence encodes CASSPERGRVGELFF. V usage is TRBV18 and J usage is TRBJ2-2; 7 nucleotides match TRBD1. Trimming took 3 bases from V and 7 from J; bases not matched to a gene: 8. This CDR3 is built from 15 residues. Germline CDR1 is KGHSH and CDR2 is LQKENI.

This chain connects TRBV30 to TRBJ2-7; no definite D call. Per germline, CDR1 GTSNPN and CDR2 SVGIG (reference sequence). The CDR3 extends over 13 amino acids. Trimming took 0 bases from V and 0 from J, leaving 6 bases between them. CDR3 sequence reads: CAWSVGNSYEQYF. DNA for the CDR3: TGTGCCTGGAGTGTAGGAAACTCCTACGAGCAGTACTTC. Together with reference TRBV30 and TRBJ2-7, the CDR3 gives the full variable domain: SQTIHQWPATLVQPVGSPLSLECTVEGTSNPNLYWYRQAAGRGLQLLFYSVGIGQISSEVPQNLSASRPQDRQFILSSKKLLLSDSGFYLCAWSVGNSYEQYFGPGTRLTVT.

The rearrangement joins TRBV14 to TRBJ2-7; 8 bases are a match to TRBD1. This CDR3 has 16 amino acids. The junction had 8 bases not matched to a gene; V was cut back by 1 base and J by 3 bases. Germline V gene lookup returns CDR1 SGHDN and CDR2 FVKESK. This CDR3 is CASSQVGAGGLYEQYF. The CDR3 bases are TGTGCCAGCAGCCAAGTAGGGGCAGGGGGCCTCTACGAGCAGTACTTC.

The rearrangement joins TRBV19 to TRBJ2-4; the D gene is possibly TRBD2 (6 bases). The CDR3 extends over 15 amino acids. V lost 3 bases to trimming and J lost 10 bases, with 19 bases between them. Looked up from germline, CDR1 is LNHDA and CDR2 is SQIVND (reference sequence). CDR3 in amino acids: CASSIGARGGEIQYF. The CDR3 coding sequence is TGTGCCAGTAGTATCGGGGCTAGAGGCGGGGAAATTCAGTACTTC. Using reference TRBV19 and TRBJ2-4 for the parts outside the CDR3, the full variable domain is DGGITQSPKYLFRKEGQNVTLSCEQNLNHDAMYWYRQDPGQGLRLIYYSQIVNDFQKGDIAEGYSVSREKKESFPLTVTSAQKNPTAFYLCASSIGARGGEIQYFGAGTRLSVL.

This chain connects TRBV5-6 to TRBJ1-3, with D unclear. CDR1 and CDR2 from the germline V gene are SGHDT and YYEEEE. Trimming stripped 2 bases from V and 0 bases from J, with 6 bases between. The CDR3 runs 14 residues. CDR3 coding DNA: TGTGCCAGCAGCTTAGGGAGCTCTGGAAACACCATATATTTT. Amino acid sequence: CASSLGSSGNTIYF.

The rearrangement links TRBV20-1 to TRBJ2-7; D unresolved. Germline CDR1 DFQATT, CDR2 SNEGSKA (reference sequence). There are 11 residues in the CDR3. The CDR3 sequence: CSTARSYEQYF. The CDR3 DNA sequence: TGCAGCACCGCTCGCTCCTACGAGCAGTACTTC.

The chain's CDR3 is CASRRGPGQGGTEAFF. In nucleotides, the CDR3 is TGTGCCAGCAGGAGGGGCCCGGGACAGGGGGGCACTGAAGCTTTCTTT. The V and J genes are TRBV9 and TRBJ1-1; 11 nucleotides align to TRBD1. The CDR3 sequence is 16 residues long. Germline CDR1 SGDLS, CDR2 YYNGEE. V dropped 5 bases and J dropped 4; count of bases not matched to a gene: 10.

In the case of this clone: In the same sample, other DNA sequences code for this CDR3. The genes are TRBV7-9 and TRBJ2-7, with D possibly being TRBD1 or TRBD2 (5 bases each). CDR3 size: 13 residues. Germline CDR1 and CDR2: SEHNR and FQNEAQ (reference sequence). The V gene lost 5 bases and the J gene lost 0 bases, with 8 bases spanning the gap. CDR3 residues: CASSLGRSYEQYF. The CDR3 DNA follows: TGTGCCAGCAGCCTGGGACGCTCCTACGAGCAGTACTTC.

The chain combines TRBV7-2 with TRBJ2-3, with 8 nucleotides matching TRBD1. J gave up 1 base and V 5 bases, and 5 bases lay outside the gene matches. The CDR3 consists of 15 residues. Germline CDR1 is SGHTA and CDR2 is FQGNSA. The DNA of the CDR3 is TGTGCCAGCAGCCGCTCGACAGGGGGCACAGATACGCAGTATTTT. Its protein is CASSRSTGGTDTQYF.

The V gene is TRBV15, the J gene TRBJ2-7; TRBD1 agrees at 9 bases. CDR1 is LNHNV and CDR2 is YYDKDF in the germline V gene (reference sequence). This CDR3 has 16 residues. V gave up 5 bases and J gave up 0 bases; unmatched junction bases: 8. In DNA, the CDR3 is TGTGCCACCAGCTATTCGGGGACAGGGAGCTCCTACGAGCAGTACTTC. Translation gives CATSYSGTGSSYEQYF.

This chain joins TRBV30 and TRBJ1-4; D gene uncertain. The length of the CDR3 is 13 residues. The V and J ends lost 1 base and 4 bases respectively, with 7 bases between them. Germline CDR1 is GTSNPN and CDR2 is SVGIG (reference sequence). CDR3 amino acids: CAWSEIGNEKLFF. In nucleotides, the CDR3 is TGTGCCTGGAGTGAGATTGGTAATGAAAAACTGTTTTTT.